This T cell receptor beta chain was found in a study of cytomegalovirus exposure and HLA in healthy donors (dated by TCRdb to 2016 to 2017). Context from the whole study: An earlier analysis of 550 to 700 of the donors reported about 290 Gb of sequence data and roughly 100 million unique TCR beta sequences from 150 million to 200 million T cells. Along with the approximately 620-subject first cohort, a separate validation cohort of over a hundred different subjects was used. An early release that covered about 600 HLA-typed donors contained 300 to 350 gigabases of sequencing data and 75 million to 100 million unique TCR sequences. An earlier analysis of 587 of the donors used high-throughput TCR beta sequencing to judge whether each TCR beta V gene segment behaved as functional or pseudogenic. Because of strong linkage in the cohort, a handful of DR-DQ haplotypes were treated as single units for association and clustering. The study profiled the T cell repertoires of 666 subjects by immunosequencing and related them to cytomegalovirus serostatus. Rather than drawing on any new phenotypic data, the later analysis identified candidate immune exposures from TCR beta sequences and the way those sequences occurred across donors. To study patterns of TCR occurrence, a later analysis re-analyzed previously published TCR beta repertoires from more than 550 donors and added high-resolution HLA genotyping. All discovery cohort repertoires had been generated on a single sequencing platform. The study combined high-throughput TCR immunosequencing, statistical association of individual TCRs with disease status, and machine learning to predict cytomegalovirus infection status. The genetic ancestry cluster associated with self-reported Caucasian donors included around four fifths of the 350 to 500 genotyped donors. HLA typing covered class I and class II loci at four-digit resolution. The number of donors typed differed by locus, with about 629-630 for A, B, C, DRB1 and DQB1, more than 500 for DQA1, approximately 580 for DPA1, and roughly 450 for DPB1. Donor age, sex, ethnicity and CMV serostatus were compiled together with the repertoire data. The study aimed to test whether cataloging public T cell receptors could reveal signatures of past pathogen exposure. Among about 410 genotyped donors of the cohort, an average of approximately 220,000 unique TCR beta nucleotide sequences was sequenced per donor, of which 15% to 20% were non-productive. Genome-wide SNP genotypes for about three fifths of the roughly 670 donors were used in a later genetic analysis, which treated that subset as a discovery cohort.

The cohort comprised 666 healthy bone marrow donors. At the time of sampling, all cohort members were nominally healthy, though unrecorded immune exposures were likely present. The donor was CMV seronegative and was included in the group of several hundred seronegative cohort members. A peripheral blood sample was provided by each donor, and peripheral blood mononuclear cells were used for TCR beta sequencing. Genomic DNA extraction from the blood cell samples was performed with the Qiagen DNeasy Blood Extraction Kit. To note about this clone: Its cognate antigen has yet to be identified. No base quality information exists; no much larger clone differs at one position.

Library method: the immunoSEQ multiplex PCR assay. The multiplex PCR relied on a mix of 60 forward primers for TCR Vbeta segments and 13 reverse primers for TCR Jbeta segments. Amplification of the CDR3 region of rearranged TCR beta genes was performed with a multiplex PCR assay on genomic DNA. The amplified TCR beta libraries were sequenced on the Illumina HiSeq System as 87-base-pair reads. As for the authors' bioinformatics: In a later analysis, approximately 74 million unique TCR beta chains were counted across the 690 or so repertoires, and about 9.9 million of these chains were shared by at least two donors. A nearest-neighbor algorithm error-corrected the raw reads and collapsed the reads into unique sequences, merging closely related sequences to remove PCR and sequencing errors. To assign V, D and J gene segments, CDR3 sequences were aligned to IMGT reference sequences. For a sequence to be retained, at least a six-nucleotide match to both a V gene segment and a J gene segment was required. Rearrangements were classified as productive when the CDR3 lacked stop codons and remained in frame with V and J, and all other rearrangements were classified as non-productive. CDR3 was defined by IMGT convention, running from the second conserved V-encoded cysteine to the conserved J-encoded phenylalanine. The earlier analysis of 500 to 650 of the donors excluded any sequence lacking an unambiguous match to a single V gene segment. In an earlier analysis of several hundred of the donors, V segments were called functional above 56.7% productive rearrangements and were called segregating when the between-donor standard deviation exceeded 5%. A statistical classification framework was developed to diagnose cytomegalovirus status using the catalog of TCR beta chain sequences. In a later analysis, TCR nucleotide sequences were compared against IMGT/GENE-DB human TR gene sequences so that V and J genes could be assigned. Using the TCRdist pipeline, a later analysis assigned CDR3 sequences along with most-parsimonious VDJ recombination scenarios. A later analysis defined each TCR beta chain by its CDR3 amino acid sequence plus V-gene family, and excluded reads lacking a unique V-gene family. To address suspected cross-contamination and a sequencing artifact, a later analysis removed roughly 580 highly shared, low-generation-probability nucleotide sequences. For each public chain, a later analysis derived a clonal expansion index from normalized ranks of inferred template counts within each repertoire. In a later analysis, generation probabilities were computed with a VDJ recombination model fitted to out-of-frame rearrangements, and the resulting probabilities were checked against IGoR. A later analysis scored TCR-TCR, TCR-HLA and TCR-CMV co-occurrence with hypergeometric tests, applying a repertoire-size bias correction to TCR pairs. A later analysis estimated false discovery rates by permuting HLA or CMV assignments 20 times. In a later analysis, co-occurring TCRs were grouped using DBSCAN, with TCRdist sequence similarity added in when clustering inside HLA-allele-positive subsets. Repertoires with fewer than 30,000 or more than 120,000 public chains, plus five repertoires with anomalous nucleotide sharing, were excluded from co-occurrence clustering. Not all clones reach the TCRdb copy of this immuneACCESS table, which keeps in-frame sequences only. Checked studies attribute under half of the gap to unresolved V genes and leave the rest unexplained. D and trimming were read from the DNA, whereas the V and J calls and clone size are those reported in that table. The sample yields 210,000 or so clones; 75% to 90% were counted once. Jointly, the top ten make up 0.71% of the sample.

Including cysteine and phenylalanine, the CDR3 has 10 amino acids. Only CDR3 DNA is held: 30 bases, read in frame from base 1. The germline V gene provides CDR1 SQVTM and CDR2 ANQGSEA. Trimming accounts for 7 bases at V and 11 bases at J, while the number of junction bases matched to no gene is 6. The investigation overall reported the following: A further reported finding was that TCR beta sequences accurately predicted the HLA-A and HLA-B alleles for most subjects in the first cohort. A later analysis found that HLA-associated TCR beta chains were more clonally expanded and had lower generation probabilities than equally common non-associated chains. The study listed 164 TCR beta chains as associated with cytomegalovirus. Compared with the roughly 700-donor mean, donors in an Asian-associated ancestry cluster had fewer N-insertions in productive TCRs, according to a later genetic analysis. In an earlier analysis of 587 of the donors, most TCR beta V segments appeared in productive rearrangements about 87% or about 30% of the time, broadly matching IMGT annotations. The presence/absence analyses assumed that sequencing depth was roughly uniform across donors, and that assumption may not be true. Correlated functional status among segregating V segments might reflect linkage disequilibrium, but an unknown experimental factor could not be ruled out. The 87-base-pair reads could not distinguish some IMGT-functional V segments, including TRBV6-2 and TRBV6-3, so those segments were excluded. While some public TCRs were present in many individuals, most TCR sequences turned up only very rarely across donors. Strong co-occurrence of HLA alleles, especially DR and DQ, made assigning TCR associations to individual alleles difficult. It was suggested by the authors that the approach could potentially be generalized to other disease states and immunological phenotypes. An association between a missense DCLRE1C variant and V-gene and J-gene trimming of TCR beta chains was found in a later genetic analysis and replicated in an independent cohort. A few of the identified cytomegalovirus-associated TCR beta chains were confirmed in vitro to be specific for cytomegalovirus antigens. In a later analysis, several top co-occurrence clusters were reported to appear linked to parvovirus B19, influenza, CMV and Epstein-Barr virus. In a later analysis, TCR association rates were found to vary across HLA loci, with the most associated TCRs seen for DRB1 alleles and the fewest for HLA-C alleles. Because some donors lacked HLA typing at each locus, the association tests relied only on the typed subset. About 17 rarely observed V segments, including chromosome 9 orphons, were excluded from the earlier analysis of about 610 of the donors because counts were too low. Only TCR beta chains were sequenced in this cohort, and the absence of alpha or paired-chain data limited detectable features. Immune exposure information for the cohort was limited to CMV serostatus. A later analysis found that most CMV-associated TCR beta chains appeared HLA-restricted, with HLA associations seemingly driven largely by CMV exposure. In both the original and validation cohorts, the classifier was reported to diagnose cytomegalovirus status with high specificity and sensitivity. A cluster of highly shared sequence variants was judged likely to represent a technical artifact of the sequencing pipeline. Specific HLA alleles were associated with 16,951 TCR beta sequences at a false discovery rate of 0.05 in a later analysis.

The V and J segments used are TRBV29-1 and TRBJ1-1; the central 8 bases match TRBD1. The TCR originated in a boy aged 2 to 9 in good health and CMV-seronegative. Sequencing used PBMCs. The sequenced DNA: TGCAGCGCTATGACAGGGGCCGCTTTCTTT. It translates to CSAMTGAAFF.